This TCR beta chain is from a study of cytomegalovirus exposure and HLA in healthy donors. Assay: immunoSEQ multiplex PCR; the TCRdb copy retains only in-frame clones and omits some. The sample shows about 130,000 clones, 80% to 90% of them seen only once. Study outcomes and limitations: That first-cohort TCR clusters tended to co-occur in the roughly 120 validation repertoires was found in a later analysis. For cytomegalovirus status, the classifier reportedly gave diagnoses with high specificity and sensitivity.

This clone was detected only once. Antigen specificity is unknown. V was pared by 5 bases and J by 4 bases, with 5 bases of the junction left unmatched. The germline CDR1 and CDR2 sequences are MNHEY and SVGAGI. The CDR3 consists of 14 residues. This TCR was sampled from a woman under 30 in good health and CMV-seronegative. Sample: PBMCs. V is TRBV6-5 and J is TRBJ1-3, with TRBD1 identical over 7 bases. DNA for the CDR3: TGTGCCAGCAGTCGGGGGACAGAAGGAAACACCATATATTTT. The encoded protein is CASSRGTEGNTIYF.